Listed here are 22 T cell receptor beta chains from one sample, sequenced in a study of blood T cell repertoires in COVID-19. The assay was immunoSEQ multiplex PCR, and TCRdb's table has in-frame clones only and misses some. The data show roughly 250,000 clones, roughly three quarters seen once. Sequenced: peripheral blood. These receptors came from a woman aged 35 to 49 with active or convalescent COVID-19.

J is TRBJ1-5 and V is TRBV9, with D possibly being TRBD1 (5 bases). The length of the CDR3 is 20 residues. V lost 0 bases to trimming and J lost 0 bases, with 22 bases between them. Germline V gene sequence: CDR1 SGDLS, CDR2 YYNGEE. The CDR3 sequence is CASSVVVGGHGGISNQPQHF. The CDR3 region has the DNA TGTGCCAGCAGCGTAGTAGTGGGAGGACACGGGGGGATTAGCAATCAGCCCCAGCATTTT. The variable domain in full, completed from reference TRBV9 and TRBJ1-5, reads DSGVTQTPKHLITATGQRVTLRCSPRSGDLSVYWYQQSLDQGLQFLIQYYNGEERAKGNILERFSAQQFPDLHSELNLSSLELGDSALYFCASSVVVGGHGGISNQPQHFGDGTRLSIL.

This rearrangement joins TRBV2 to TRBJ1-5; TRBD1 agrees at 10 bases. Germline V lookup: CDR1 SNHLY, CDR2 FYNNEI. After removal of 8 bases from V and 7 bases from J, the junction contained 5 bases not matched to a gene. This CDR3 contains 13 residues. CDR3 coding DNA: TGTGCCAGCGAGGGACAGGGGCCCCAGCCCCAGCATTTT. Translation gives CASEGQGPQPQHF.

This chain uses TRBV5-5 with TRBJ2-3; the match to TRBD2 covers 11 bases. V was pared by 0 bases and J by 4 bases, with 4 bases of the junction left unmatched. The germline V gene encodes CDR1 SGHKS and CDR2 YYEKEE (reference sequence). The CDR3 is 16 residues long. CDR3 sequence (DNA): TGTGCCAGCAGCTTGGCCCCACTAGCGGGGGCAGATACGCAGTATTTT. Its translation: CASSLAPLAGADTQYF.

V gene TRBV2 combines with J gene TRBJ1-3; the match to TRBD1 covers 8 bases. The CDR3 consists of 15 residues. The trim removed 4 bases at V and 0 bases at J, leaving 2 bases unmatched. Germline-derived CDR1 and CDR2 are SNHLY and FYNNEI. As DNA, the CDR3 is TGTGCCAGCAGTGTCGGACAGGGCTCTGGAAACACCATATATTTT. Amino acid sequence: CASSVGQGSGNTIYF.

The V and J genes are TRBV9 and TRBJ2-7, with 10 positions matching TRBD2. The junction had 8 bases not matched to a gene; V was cut back by 0 bases and J by 5 bases. Germline loops: CDR1 SGDLS, CDR2 YYNGEE. The CDR3 length is 16 residues. CDR3 nucleotides: TGTGCCAGCAGCGTAGCTGGGGCTAGCGGGGGACACGAGCAGTACGTC. This gives the protein CASSVAGASGGHEQYV.

The gene calls are TRBV4-1 and TRBJ2-1, with D possibly being TRBD2 (6 bases). CDR3 length: 13 residues. The germline CDR1 and CDR2 sequences are MGHRA and YSYEKL. V dropped 4 bases and J dropped 7 bases, with 11 bases sitting between them. CDR3 DNA sequence: TGCGCCAGCAGCCGCGTTCTAGCGAATGAGCAGTTCTTC. Amino acids: CASSRVLANEQFF.

The genes are TRBV5-8 and TRBJ2-3; a weak D match, TRBD1 (6 bases). V was cut by 3 bases and J by 0 bases, with 14 bases left in between. The CDR3 loop spans 16 amino acids. In germline, CDR1 is SGHTS, CDR2 YDEGEE. CDR3 sequence (DNA): TGTGCCAGCAGCTCGGGAACAGGGTTGAGCACAGATACGCAGTATTTT. Translated, it gives CASSSGTGLSTDTQYF.

The CDR3 DNA follows: TGCGCCAGCAGCCAAGATATGACCGGGACAGGGATTTACAATGAGCAGTTCTTC. Protein sequence: CASSQDMTGTGIYNEQFF. The chain is built from TRBV4-1 and TRBJ2-1, with TRBD1 identical over 9 bases. The CDR3 consists of 18 residues. The germline V gene has CDR1 MGHRA and CDR2 YSYEKL. The junction had 10 bases not matched to a gene; V was cut back by 0 bases and J by 4 bases.

V and J are TRBV13 and TRBJ1-1; D is perhaps TRBD1 (6 bases). CDR3 length: 14 residues. V lost 3 bases and J 6 bases, leaving 14 bases between the germline ends. Germline V gives CDR1 PRHDT, CDR2 FYEKMQ (reference sequence). The CDR3 reads CASSFSGGRAEAFF. As DNA, the CDR3 is TGTGCCAGCAGCTTTTCCGGGGGGCGGGCTGAAGCTTTCTTT.

The chain links TRBV11-2 to TRBJ1-4; possible D gene TRBD1, 5 bases. In germline, CDR1 is SGHAT, CDR2 FQNNGV. V lost 5 bases to trimming and J lost 7 bases, with 17 bases between them. The CDR3 runs to 15 residues. For the CDR3, the DNA is TGTGCCAGCAGCCCCTCGGCGGGACGGATTGAAAAACTGTTTTTT. Translated: CASSPSAGRIEKLFF. The whole variable domain, remainder taken from reference TRBV11-2 and TRBJ1-4, is EAGVAQSPRYKIIEKRQSVAFWCNPISGHATLYWYQQILGQGPKLLIQFQNNGVVDDSQLPKDRFSAERLKGVDSTLKIQPAKLEDSAVYLCASSPSAGRIEKLFFGSGTQLSVL.

In DNA, the CDR3 is TGTGCCAGCAGTCGACAGGGGAGGAATGAAAAACTGTTTTTT. The encoded protein is CASSRQGRNEKLFF. The chain has TRBV9 and TRBJ1-4; TRBD1 matches 8 bases. The CDR3 has 14 amino acids. V trimming: 5 bases; J trimming: 5 bases; junction bases outside the gene matches: 5. CDR1 is SGDLS, CDR2 YYNGEE, per germline.

About this clone itself: The junction departs from germline at one end; a sequencing error may be responsible. The CDR3 protein is CAIGEGGAYGYTF. For the CDR3, the DNA is TGTGCCATCGGTGAAGGGGGTGCCTATGGCTACACCTTC. The rearrangement links TRBV10-3 to TRBJ1-2; D perhaps matches TRBD1 (6 bases). Germline V lookup: CDR1 ENHRY, CDR2 SYGVKD. The CDR3 contains 13 residues.

This clone was seen a few times. V is TRBV4-1 and J is TRBJ1-4; tentative D call: TRBD1 (6 bases). Germline assignment: CDR1 MGHRA and CDR2 YSYEKL. Trimming cost V 7 bases and J 7 bases, with 19 bases left between them. This CDR3 has 15 amino acids. The CDR3 protein is CASTEGAGAGEKLFF. In DNA form, the CDR3 reads TGCGCCAGCACCGAAGGGGCAGGGGCCGGTGAAAAACTGTTTTTT.

The chain is built from TRBV4-1 and TRBJ1-2; 9 bases fit TRBD1. The V and J ends lost 4 bases and 5 bases, in that order; junction bases with no gene match: 8. From germline, CDR1 is MGHRA and CDR2 YSYEKL. CDR3 length equals 15 residues. The CDR3 nucleotides read TGCGCCAGCAGCCGTACAGGGGGCGCGGGGTATGGCTACACCTTC. Protein product: CASSRTGGAGYGYTF.

The V gene is TRBV11-3, the J gene TRBJ1-1; D not resolved. Germline assignment: CDR1 SGHNT and CDR2 YENEEA. Trimming took 2 bases from V and 6 from J, leaving 10 bases between them. The CDR3 length is 13 residues. The CDR3 DNA follows: TGTGCCAGCAGCTTAACAGTGCTTGCTGAAGCTTTCTTT. Translating it yields CASSLTVLAEAFF.

This chain connects TRBV2 to TRBJ1-1; weak D call: TRBD1 (5 bases). V shed 4 bases and J shed 4 bases, with 13 bases lying between them. The germline CDR1 and CDR2 sequences are SNHLY and FYNNEI. The length of the CDR3 is 14 residues. Here the CDR3 DNA reads TGTGCCAGCAGTGCGGCGGGGACCGGCACTGAAGCTTTCTTT. This gives the protein CASSAAGTGTEAFF.

The rearrangement links TRBV5-5 to TRBJ1-4; D is ambiguous. Germline values: CDR1 SGHKS, CDR2 YYEKEE (reference sequence). There are 15 residues in the CDR3. V was trimmed by 6 bases and J by 5 bases, leaving 17 bases between them. The CDR3 loop reads CASTKNRVTNEKLFF. As DNA, the CDR3 is TGTGCCAGCACCAAGAACCGGGTCACCAATGAAAAACTGTTTTTT. Drawing the rest from reference TRBV5-5 and TRBJ1-4, the complete variable domain is DAGVTQSPTHLIKTRGQQVTLRCSPISGHKSVSWYQQVLGQGPQFIFQYYEKEERGRGNFPDRFSARQFPNYSSELNVNALLLGDSALYLCASTKNRVTNEKLFFGSGTQLSVL.

The V gene is TRBV9, the J gene TRBJ2-1; TRBD2 matches at 11 bases. CDR3 length equals 16 residues. Germline loops: CDR1 SGDLS, CDR2 YYNGEE. The junction had 3 bases not matched to a gene; V was cut back by 4 bases and J by 0 bases. CDR3 DNA sequence: TGTGCCAGCAGCTCTAGCGGGGGGCCCTCCTACAATGAGCAGTTCTTC. This gives the protein CASSSSGGPSYNEQFF.

The chain links TRBV4-2 to TRBJ1-2, with TRBD1 identical over 10 bases. The germline V gene encodes CDR1 LGHNA and CDR2 YNFKEQ. The CDR3 length is 14 residues. Trimming took 1 base from V and 7 from J; bases not matched to a gene: 3. This CDR3 is CASSQGQGASGYTF. The CDR3 DNA follows: TGTGCCAGCAGCCAAGGACAGGGGGCGAGTGGCTACACCTTC.

V is TRBV30 and J is TRBJ1-5; 7 bases map to TRBD1. The V segment lost 2 bases and the J segment 6 bases; nucleotides outside the gene matches: 4. Germline V gene data show CDR1 as GTSNPN and CDR2 as SVGIG (reference sequence). The CDR3 is 13 amino acids. The CDR3 protein is CAWSKGGSQPQHF. The CDR3 DNA reads as TGTGCCTGGAGTAAAGGGGGCAGTCAGCCCCAGCATTTT.

The V and J genes are TRBV7-7 and TRBJ2-5; a possible D gene is TRBD2 (5 bases). The V end lost 5 bases, the J end lost 4 bases, and 14 bases lay between the germline ends. There are 14 residues in the CDR3. Germline V gene data show CDR1 as SSHAT and CDR2 as FNYEAQ (reference sequence). The CDR3, as DNA: TGTGCCAGCAGCCCGCTCGGGGTGGTAGAGACCCAGTACTTC. This translates into CASSPLGVVETQYF.

CDR3 sequence reads: CASTQLTGGDTGELFF. The CDR3 DNA reads TGCGCCAGCACCCAATTGACAGGGGGGGACACCGGGGAGCTGTTTTTT. The chain carries TRBV5-1 and TRBJ2-2, with 9 bases aligning to TRBD1. The CDR3 has 16 amino acids. The germline CDR1 and CDR2 sequences are SGHRS and YFSETQ. The ends lost 6 bases at V and 3 bases at J; junction bases unmatched: 9. Supplemented by reference TRBV5-1 and TRBJ2-2, the full variable domain reads KAGVTQTPRYLIKTRGQQVTLSCSPISGHRSVSWYQQTPGQGLQFLFEYFSETQRNKGNFPGRFSGRQFSNSRSEMNVSTLELGDSALYLCASTQLTGGDTGELFFGEGSRLTVL.